These T cell receptor beta chains were read from a single sample in a study of T cells after yellow fever vaccination. TCRdb fed the 5' RACE reads into MiXCR, producing one record per CDR3 protein. The data show roughly 400,000 distinct CDR3 sequences, around a sixth seen once. Sequenced here: PBMCs, sampled before the yellow fever booster vaccination. All receptors derive from a man aged 18 to 30 who received the YFV17D yellow fever vaccine. Each CDR3 is given with its conserved first and last residue. A D gene is named only where the DNA matches it firmly. Not all rows give a size; the values are once, few, many and, for expanded clones, a class.

clone_size	j_call	v_call	d_call	cdr3_aa	cdr3_nt
few	TRBJ1-5	TRBV20-1	.	CSARDQWNQPQHF	TGCAGTGCTAGAGATCAGTGGAATCAGCCCCAGCATTTT
.	TRBJ1-2	TRBV5-6	TRBD1	CASSKRTGGFYGYTF	TGTGCCAGCAGCAAGCGGACAGGGGGCTTCTATGGCTACACCTTC
.	TRBJ2-1	TRBV5-4	TRBD2	CASSSLAGGEYNEQFF	TGTGCCAGCAGCTCCTTAGCGGGGGGGGAATACAATGAGCAGTTCTTC
.	TRBJ2-2	TRBV9	.	CASSVVSGELFF	TGTGCCAGCAGCGTAGTGAGCGGGGAGCTGTTTTTT
.	TRBJ1-2	TRBV7-2	TRBD1	CASSRTPGQGFSYGYTF	TGTGCCAGCAGCCGGACCCCGGGACAGGGATTCTCGTATGGCTACACCTTC
.	TRBJ2-5	TRBV6-2/TRBV6-3	.	CASSYGPGDQETQYF	TGTGCCAGCAGTTACGGCCCGGGGGACCAAGAGACCCAGTACTTC
.	TRBJ1-1	TRBV9	.	CASSVGDSTEAFF	TGTGCCAGCAGCGTGGGGGATAGCACTGAAGCTTTCTTT
.	TRBJ2-2	TRBV6-5	.	CASAWRGPNGELFF	TGTGCCAGCGCGTGGAGGGGGCCTAACGGGGAGCTGTTTTTT
.	TRBJ2-7	TRBV10-3	.	CAIKGGAYEQYF	TGTGCCATCAAGGGGGGAGCGTATGAGCAGTACTTC
.	TRBJ2-5	TRBV9	TRBD1	CASSQGQGERIGETQYF	TGTGCCAGCAGCCAGGGACAGGGGGAGAGAATTGGAGAGACCCAGTACTTC
few	TRBJ2-1	TRBV24-1	.	CATSDLSGRSNEQFF	TGTGCCACCAGTGATTTGTCCGGCCGAAGCAACGAGCAGTTCTTC
.	TRBJ2-3	TRBV18	TRBD1	CASSPLTGPLTDTQYF	TGTGCCAGCTCACCGTTGACAGGGCCCCTCACAGATACGCAGTATTTT